Listed below are T cell receptor beta chains from one sample, sequenced in a study of cytomegalovirus exposure and HLA in healthy donors. Assay used: immunoSEQ multiplex PCR; TCRdb lists only in-frame clones, some missing. The table includes some 110,000 clones, about 94% detected once. Source material: PBMCs. Every receptor here comes from a woman aged 18-29 years in good health and CMV-seronegative. Each CDR3 is given with its conserved first and last residue. The D gene is left open where the match is weak. Some rows mark clone size as missing; the rest say once, few, many or name a class of expanded clone.

clone size	V gene	J gene	D gene	CDR3 protein	CDR3 DNA
-	TRBV9	TRBJ2-7	TRBD1	CASVILIKTGVSYEQYF	TGTGCCAGCGTCATTTTAATAAAAACAGGGGTTTCCTACGAGCAGTACTTC
-	TRBV9	TRBJ2-3	TRBD2	CASSAGGGPDTQYF	TGTGCCAGCAGCGCCGGGGGGGGTCCAGATACGCAGTATTTT
once	TRBV28	TRBJ1-5	TRBD1	CASSLWAGTANQPQHF	TGTGCCAGCAGTTTATGGGCCGGGACAGCTAATCAGCCCCAGCATTTT
-	TRBV19	TRBJ1-1	-	CASSIYSGSTEAFF	TGTGCCAGTAGTATTTACTCGGGGAGCACTGAAGCTTTCTTT
-	TRBV4-2	TRBJ1-6	-	CASSQDDSNSYNSPLHF	TGTGCCAGCAGCCAAGACGACAGCAACTCCTATAATTCACCCCTCCACTTT
-	TRBV28	TRBJ1-3	TRBD1	CASNLDRETGNTIYF	TGTGCCAGCAATCTCGACAGGGAAACTGGAAACACCATATATTTT
-	TRBV19	TRBJ1-1	-	CASSWGDGVNTEAFF	TGTGCCAGTAGTTGGGGGGATGGCGTGAACACTGAAGCTTTCTTT
-	TRBV27	TRBJ1-5	TRBD1	CASSPIGWTGSNQPQHF	TGTGCCAGCAGTCCGATCGGATGGACAGGAAGCAATCAGCCCCAGCATTTT
-	TRBV7-3	TRBJ1-1	-	CASAISGANTEAFF	TGTGCCAGCGCAATTTCAGGCGCCAACACTGAAGCTTTCTTT
once	TRBV5-1	TRBJ2-6	TRBD1	CASSASGGGANVLTF	TGCGCCAGCAGCGCGTCAGGGGGAGGGGCCAACGTCCTGACTTTC
once	TRBV27	TRBJ2-3	-	CASSFGGGYDTQYF	TGTGCCAGCAGTTTTGGGGGGGGCTACGATACGCAGTATTTT
-	TRBV5-6	TRBJ2-7	-	CASSRTETYEQYF	TGTGCCAGCAGCCGGACTGAAACCTACGAGCAGTACTTC
-	TRBV5-1	TRBJ2-2	TRBD2	CASSLRGRAVDTGELFF	TGCGCCAGCAGCTTGCGAGGGAGGGCTGTCGACACCGGGGAGCTGTTTTTT
-	TRBV5-1	TRBJ2-3	TRBD1	CASRRRQGADTQYF	TGCGCCAGCCGCCGTCGGCAGGGGGCAGATACGCAGTATTTT
-	TRBV2	TRBJ1-5	-	CASIPGDSNQPQHF	TGTGCCAGCATTCCGGGGGATAGCAATCAGCCCCAGCATTTT
-	TRBV6-6	TRBJ1-5	-	CASSSPGDSNQPQHF	TGTGCCAGCAGCAGCCCGGGGGATAGCAATCAGCCCCAGCATTTT
-	TRBV10-2	TRBJ2-1	TRBD2	CASSERGGEQFF	TGCGCCAGCAGTGAAAGGGGAGGGGAGCAGTTCTTC
once	TRBV7-2	TRBJ2-3	-	CASSFLNRDLDTQYF	TGTGCCAGCAGCTTCCTGAACAGGGATCTAGATACGCAGTATTTT
-	TRBV25-1	TRBJ2-1	-	CASSGVSSYNEQFF	TGTGCCAGCAGTGGTGTGAGCTCCTACAATGAGCAGTTCTTC
-	TRBV6-5	TRBJ2-7	-	CASSYGKLDRIYEQYF	TGTGCCAGCAGTTATGGGAAACTGGACAGAATCTACGAGCAGTACTTC